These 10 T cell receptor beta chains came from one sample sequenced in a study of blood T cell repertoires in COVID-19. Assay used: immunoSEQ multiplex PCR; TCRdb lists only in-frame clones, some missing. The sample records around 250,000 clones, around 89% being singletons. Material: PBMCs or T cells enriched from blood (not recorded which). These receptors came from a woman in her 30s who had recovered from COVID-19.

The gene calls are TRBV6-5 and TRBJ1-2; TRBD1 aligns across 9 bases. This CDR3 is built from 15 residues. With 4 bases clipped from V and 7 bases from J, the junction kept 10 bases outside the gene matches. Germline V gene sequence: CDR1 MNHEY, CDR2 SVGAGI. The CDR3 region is CASSSLQGAVGGYTF. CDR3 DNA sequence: TGTGCCAGCAGTTCTCTACAGGGGGCAGTAGGTGGCTACACCTTC.

CDR3 residues: CASRGTGVGSNQPQHF. The CDR3 DNA sequence: TGTGCCAGCAGGGGGACAGGGGTGGGCAGCAATCAGCCCCAGCATTTT. The gene calls are TRBV27 and TRBJ1-5, with 10 nucleotides matching TRBD1. In germline, CDR1 is MNHEY, CDR2 SMNVEV (reference sequence). This CDR3 comprises 16 residues. Trimming at V came to 6 bases and at J to 1 base, leaving 6 bases not matched to a gene.

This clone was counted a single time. Here the CDR3 reads CASSPRQADTGELFF. The CDR3 nucleotides are TGTGCCAGCTCACCACGACAGGCGGACACCGGGGAGCTGTTTTTT. The chain links TRBV18 to TRBJ2-2; weak D call: TRBD1 (6 bases). V shed 1 base and J shed 3 bases, with 9 bases lying between them. The germline V gene has CDR1 KGHSH and CDR2 LQKENI. The CDR3 sequence is 15 residues long.

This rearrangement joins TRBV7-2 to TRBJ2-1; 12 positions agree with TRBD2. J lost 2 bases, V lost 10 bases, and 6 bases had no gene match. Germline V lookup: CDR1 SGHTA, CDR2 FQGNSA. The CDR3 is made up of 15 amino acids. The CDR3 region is CATQLAGGTYNEQFF. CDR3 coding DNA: TGTGCCACCCAACTAGCGGGAGGCACCTACAATGAGCAGTTCTTC.

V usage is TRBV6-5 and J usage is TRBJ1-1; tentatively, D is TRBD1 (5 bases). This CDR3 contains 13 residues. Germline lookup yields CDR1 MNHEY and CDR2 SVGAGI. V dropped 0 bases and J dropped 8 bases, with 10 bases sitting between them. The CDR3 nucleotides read TGTGCCAGCAGTTACTCTAGGACACAAGAAGCTTTCTTT. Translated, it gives CASSYSRTQEAFF.

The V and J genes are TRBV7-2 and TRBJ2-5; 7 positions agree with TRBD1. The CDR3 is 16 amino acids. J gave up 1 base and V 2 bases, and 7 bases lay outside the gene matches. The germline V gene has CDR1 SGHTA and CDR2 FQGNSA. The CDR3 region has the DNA TGTGCCAGCAGCTTATCTAGGGACAGAGTCCAAGAGACCCAGTACTTC. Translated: CASSLSRDRVQETQYF.

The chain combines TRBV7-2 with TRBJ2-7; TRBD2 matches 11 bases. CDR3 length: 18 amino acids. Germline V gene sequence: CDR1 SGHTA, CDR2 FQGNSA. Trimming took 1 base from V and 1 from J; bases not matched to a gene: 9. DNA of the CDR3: TGTGCCAGCAGCTTAGGACGATCGACTAGCGGGATTTCCTACGAGCAGTACTTC. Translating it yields CASSLGRSTSGISYEQYF.

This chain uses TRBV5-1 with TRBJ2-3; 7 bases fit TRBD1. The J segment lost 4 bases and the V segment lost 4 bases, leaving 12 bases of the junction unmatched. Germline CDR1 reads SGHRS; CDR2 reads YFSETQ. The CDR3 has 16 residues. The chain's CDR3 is CASSPGTANFADTQYF. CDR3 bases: TGCGCCAGCAGCCCGGGGACAGCCAATTTCGCAGATACGCAGTATTTT.

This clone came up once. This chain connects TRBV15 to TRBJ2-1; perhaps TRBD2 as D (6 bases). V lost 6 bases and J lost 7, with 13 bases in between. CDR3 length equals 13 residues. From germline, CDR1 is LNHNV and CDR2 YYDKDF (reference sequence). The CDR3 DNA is TGTGCCACCAGGGCCGGTGGGGGGAATGAGCAGTTCTTC. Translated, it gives CATRAGGGNEQFF.

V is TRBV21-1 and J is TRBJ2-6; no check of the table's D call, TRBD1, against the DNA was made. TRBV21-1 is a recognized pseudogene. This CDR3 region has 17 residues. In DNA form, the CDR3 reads TGTGCCAGCAGCAAACGGGACAAAGTCTCTGGGGCCAACGTCCTGACTTTC. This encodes CASSKRDKVSGANVLTF.